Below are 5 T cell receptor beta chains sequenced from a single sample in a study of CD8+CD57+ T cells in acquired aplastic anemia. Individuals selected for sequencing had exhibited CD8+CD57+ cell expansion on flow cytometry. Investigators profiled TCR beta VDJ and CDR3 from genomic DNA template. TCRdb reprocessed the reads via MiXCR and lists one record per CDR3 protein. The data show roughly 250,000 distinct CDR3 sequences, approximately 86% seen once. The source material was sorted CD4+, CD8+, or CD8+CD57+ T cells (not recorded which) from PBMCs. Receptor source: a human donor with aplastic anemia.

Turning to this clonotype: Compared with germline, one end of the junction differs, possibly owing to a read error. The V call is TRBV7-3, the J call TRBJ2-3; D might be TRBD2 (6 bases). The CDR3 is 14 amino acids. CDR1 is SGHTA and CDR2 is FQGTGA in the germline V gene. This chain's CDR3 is CASSIEGGLEPQLF. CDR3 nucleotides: TGTGCCAGCTCAATAGAGGGAGGACTGGAGCCGCAGTTGTTT.

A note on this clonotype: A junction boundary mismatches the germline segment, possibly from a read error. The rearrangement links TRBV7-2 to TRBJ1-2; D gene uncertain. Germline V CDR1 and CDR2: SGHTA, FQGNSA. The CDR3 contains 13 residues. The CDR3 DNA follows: TGCGCCAGCAGCCCAGACCGGGCACTTTCCTACACCTTC. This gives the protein CASSPDRALSYTF.

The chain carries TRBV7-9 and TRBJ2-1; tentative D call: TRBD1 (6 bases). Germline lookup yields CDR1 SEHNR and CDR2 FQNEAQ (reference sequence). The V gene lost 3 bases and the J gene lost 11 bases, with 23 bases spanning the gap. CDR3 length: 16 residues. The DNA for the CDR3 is TGTGCCAGCAGCTTTCCGGGAACAGGGCGCAGCGAGCAGCAGTTCTTC. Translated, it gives CASSFPGTGRSEQQFF.

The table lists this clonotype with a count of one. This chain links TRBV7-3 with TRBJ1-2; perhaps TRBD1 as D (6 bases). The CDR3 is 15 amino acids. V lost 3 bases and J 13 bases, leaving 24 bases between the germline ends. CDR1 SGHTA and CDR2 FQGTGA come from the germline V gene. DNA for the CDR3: TGTGCCAGCAGCTTGACACAGGGCACGGTCTCACCGGGCACCTTC. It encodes CASSLTQGTVSPGTF.

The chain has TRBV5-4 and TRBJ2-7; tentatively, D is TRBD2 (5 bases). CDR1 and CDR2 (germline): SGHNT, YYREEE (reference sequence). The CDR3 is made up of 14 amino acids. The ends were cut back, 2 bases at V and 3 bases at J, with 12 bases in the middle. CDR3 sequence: CASSLVAGNYEQYF. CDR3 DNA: TGTGCCAGCAGCTTAGTGGCGGGTAACTACGAGCAGTACTTC.